These 12 T cell receptor beta chains came from one sample sequenced in a study of STAT5B mutations in CD4+ large granular lymphocyte leukemia. Assay used: immunoSEQ multiplex PCR; TCRdb lists only in-frame clones, some missing. The sample contains about 35,000 clones, approximately 67% of which appear only once. The sample consisted of CD4+ T cells from blood buffy coats. Receptor source: a human donor in good health.

This chain connects TRBV6-1 to TRBJ1-2; 7 nucleotides agree with TRBD1. Germline assignment: CDR1 MNHNS and CDR2 SASEGT. V was pared by 6 bases and J by 4 bases, with 8 bases of the junction left unmatched. The CDR3 runs 14 residues. This CDR3 reads CASSPGQAIYGYTF. The CDR3 DNA reads TGTGCCAGCAGCCCAGGACAGGCTATCTATGGCTACACCTTC.

The chain carries TRBV9 and TRBJ2-5, with TRBD2 matching over 8 bases. The CDR3 spans 15 residues. CDR1 is SGDLS and CDR2 is YYNGEE in the germline V gene. V lost 7 bases, J lost 4 bases, and 12 bases stayed unmatched. CDR3 DNA sequence: TGTGCCAGCGGGAGAGGGACGGGAGGGGGAGAGACCCAGTACTTC. Translation: CASGRGTGGGETQYF.

The chain links TRBV7-3 to TRBJ2-5; 8 bases agree with TRBD2. The CDR3 runs to 16 residues. Trimming at V came to 5 bases and at J to 4 bases, leaving 12 bases not matched to a gene. Germline V CDR1 and CDR2: SGHTA, FQGTGA. The DNA for the CDR3 is TGTGCCAGCAGCCATGGTGGCGGGGGGCGCCTAGAGACCCAGTACTTC. It encodes CASSHGGGGRLETQYF.

The rearrangement joins TRBV18 to TRBJ2-5, with 8 bases fitting TRBD1. The CDR3 sequence is 13 residues long. Per germline, CDR1 KGHSH and CDR2 LQKENI. The junction had 3 bases not matched to a gene; V was cut back by 5 bases and J by 4 bases. The CDR3 sequence: CASSSTGGETQYF. DNA for the CDR3: TGTGCCAGCTCAAGCACAGGGGGAGAGACCCAGTACTTC.

The chain employs TRBV4-3 and TRBJ2-2, with D unresolved. The CDR3 length is 16 residues. Germline loops: CDR1 LGHNA, CDR2 YSLEER. V was pared by 1 base and J by 3 bases, with 12 bases between. The chain's CDR3 is CASSQVTGGYTGELFF. The CDR3 nucleotides are TGCGCCAGCAGCCAAGTTACCGGTGGGTACACCGGGGAGCTGTTTTTT.

This clone was detected only a few times. The CDR3 loop reads CASSQDYTEAFF. Written as DNA, the CDR3 is TGCGCCAGCAGCCAGGATTACACTGAAGCTTTCTTT. The chain recombines TRBV10-2 with TRBJ1-1; D unclear. Trimming took off 6 bases at V and 3 bases at J, with 8 bases between the two ends. The CDR3 sequence is 12 residues long. From germline, CDR1 is WSHSY and CDR2 SAAADI.

The V call is TRBV13, the J call TRBJ1-6; perhaps TRBD1 as D (5 bases). The CDR3 spans 16 residues. V was pared by 5 bases and J by 6 bases, with 17 bases between. The germline CDR1 and CDR2 sequences are PRHDT and FYEKMQ (reference sequence). CDR3 nucleotides: TGTGCCAGCAGCCCAACACGGGGCAGCCTTAATTCACCCCTCCACTTT. Translated, it gives CASSPTRGSLNSPLHF.

This clone occurred a few times. The rearrangement links TRBV11-2 to TRBJ1-1, with D possibly TRBD1 on 6 matching bases. The CDR3 length is 14 residues. Trimming removed 8 bases from V and 0 bases from J, with 13 bases in between. CDR1 is SGHAT and CDR2 is FQNNGV in the germline V gene. CDR3 bases: TGTGCCAGCGCCCCCAACAGGGTGAACACTGAAGCTTTCTTT. Its protein product is CASAPNRVNTEAFF.

Only a few counts were recorded for this clone. CDR3 bases: TGTGCCAGCAGTGTGACCTCGGGGGAGCAGTACTTC. Its protein product is CASSVTSGEQYF. V gene TRBV2 combines with J gene TRBJ2-7, with a possible D match to TRBD2 (5 bases). Germline CDR1 SNHLY, CDR2 FYNNEI. The CDR3 runs 12 residues. The V end was cut by 4 bases, the J end by 7 bases, with 11 bases between.

V gene TRBV5-4 combines with J gene TRBJ1-1; maybe TRBD1 (6 bases). Germline V lookup: CDR1 SGHNT, CDR2 YYREEE (reference sequence). Trimming shortened V by 4 bases and J by 6 bases, and 22 bases separated the two germline ends. The CDR3 loop spans 16 amino acids. CDR3 nucleotides: TGTGCCAGCAGCCTCGGGGGGGCGGCCGGCGGGGCTGAAGCTTTCTTT. Amino acid sequence: CASSLGGAAGGAEAFF.

This chain joins TRBV2 and TRBJ1-2, with D hard to call. V was shortened by 5 bases and J by 5 bases, with 9 bases between the two germline ends. Germline V lookup: CDR1 SNHLY, CDR2 FYNNEI. CDR3 length: 12 residues. The CDR3 region has the DNA TGTGCCAGCAGTCCGGACCTTTATGGCTACACCTTC. Its translation: CASSPDLYGYTF.

The table lists this clone with a few counts. The gene calls are TRBV6-6 and TRBJ1-1; TRBD1 matches 7 bases. V gave up 4 bases and J gave up 0 bases; unmatched junction bases: 2. CDR1 is MNHNY, CDR2 SVGAGI, per germline (reference sequence). The CDR3 consists of 14 residues. CDR3 loop: CASSLGQMNTEAFF. CDR3 DNA: TGTGCCAGCAGTTTGGGACAGATGAACACTGAAGCTTTCTTT.